These T cell receptor beta chains were read from a single sample in a study of regulatory T cells in long-lasting Graves disease. One entry per CDR3 protein, called by TCRdb with MiXCR from the multiplex PCR reads. The sample carries hundreds of thousands of distinct CDR3 sequences, 30% recorded once. Sequences were derived from peripheral blood mononuclear cells (PBMCs), sampled when the disease was refractory, from a patient treated with antithyroid drugs. These receptors were collected from a female donor with Graves disease. The CDR3 runs from the conserved cysteine through the conserved F or W. D genes are given only for firm matches. Size is omitted from some rows. Given values are once, few, many or a class for expanded clones.

NA TRBJ2-3 few TRBV29-1 TGCAGCGTTGAATGGGCAGGGGCGTACACAGATACGCAGTATTTT CSVEWAGAYTDTQYF
NA TRBJ1-1 NA TRBV5-4 TGTGCCAGCAGCTTGGTAACAGGGTGGAACACTGAAGCTTTCTTT CASSLVTGWNTEAFF
NA TRBJ2-7 few TRBV9 TGTGCCAGCAGCGTAGACCCAGCCAACTACGAGCAGTACTTC CASSVDPANYEQYF
TRBD1 TRBJ1-1 NA TRBV30 TGTGCCTGGAGCCAGGGGGCTTGGAGGATGAACACTGAAGCTCTCTTT CAWSQGAWRMNTEALF
TRBD2 TRBJ2-2 few TRBV7-9 TGTGCCAGCAGCTCCGGACTAGCGGGAGTAGAAGGGGCGGGCACCGGGGAGCTGTTTTTT CASSSGLAGVEGAGTGELFF
NA TRBJ2-7 few TRBV20-1 TGCAGTGCTAGGCTGACTAGCGAGCAGTACTTC CSARLTSEQYF
NA TRBJ1-1 once TRBV12-3/TRBV12-4 TGTGCCAGCTCACCACCGAGGGTCGCCATGAACACTGAAGCTTTCTTT CASSPPRVAMNTEAFF
NA TRBJ1-2 NA TRBV5-1 TGCGCCAGCAGCTTCCGGGGAGGCACCTCCTATGGCTACACCTTC CASSFRGGTSYGYTF
NA TRBJ2-2 NA TRBV5-6 TGTGCCAGCAGCCCGCCGCCGGGACCCTCCGGTGGGACCGGGGAGCTGTTTTTT CASSPPPGPSGGTGELFF
TRBD1 TRBJ1-2 NA TRBV12-3/TRBV12-4 TGTGCCAGCAGTCAACAGACAGGGGCCCTCTATGGCTACACCTTC CASSQQTGALYGYTF
TRBD2 TRBJ2-5 NA TRBV7-2 TGTGCCAGCAGCCGAAGCATAGCGGGAGGGGGGGAGACCCAGTACTTC CASSRSIAGGGETQYF
NA TRBJ1-2 few TRBV30 TGTGCCTGGAGACAGATTAACTATGGCTACACCTTC CAWRQINYGYTF
TRBD2 TRBJ2-7 few TRBV29-1 TGCAGCGCCTTAGCGGGGGACCTTTACGAGCAGTACTTC CSALAGDLYEQYF
NA TRBJ1-5 many TRBV12-3/TRBV12-4 TGTGCCAGCAGTTTAGCGAACACGGTGGTTAGCAATCAGCCCCAGCATTTT CASSLANTVVSNQPQHF
TRBD1 TRBJ1-5 NA TRBV3-1 TGTGCCAGCAGCCAAGGGACAGGGGGCTTAAGCAATCAGCCCCAGCATTTT CASSQGTGGLSNQPQHF
TRBD1 TRBJ1-1 NA TRBV6-1 TGTGCCAGCAGGGGGGCAACAGGGGCTGAAGCTTTCTTT CASRGATGAEAFF
NA TRBJ1-4 NA TRBV7-7 TGTGCTAGCAGCTTACTAGAAGGAGAAAAACTGTTTTTT CASSLLEGEKLFF
TRBD2 TRBJ2-7 many TRBV12-3/TRBV12-4 TGTGCCAGCAGTCCCCTAGCGGGAACGGGGAACGAGCAGTACTTC CASSPLAGTGNEQYF
NA TRBJ1-5 NA TRBV6-6 TGTGCCAGCAGTTACTCGGGGATAAGCAATCAGCCCCAGCATTTT CASSYSGISNQPQHF
TRBD2 TRBJ2-7 many TRBV29-1 TGCAGCGTTGGGGGCGGGAGCTCCTACGAGCAGTACTTC CSVGGGSSYEQYF
NA TRBJ1-1 NA TRBV9 TGTGCCAGCAGCGTAGATTACAGGGTTATGAACACTGAAGCTTTCTTT CASSVDYRVMNTEAFF
NA TRBJ1-5 few TRBV7-9 TGTGCCAGCAGCTTAGACAGGGACAATCAGCCCCAGCATTTT CASSLDRDNQPQHF